The 4 T cell receptor beta chains presented below share a single source sample, sequenced in a study of shared clonotypes between healthy human individuals (dated by TCRdb to about 2020). The library relied on the immunoSEQ multiplex PCR assay. Not all clones reach the TCRdb copy of this immuneACCESS table, which keeps in-frame sequences only. Checked studies attribute under half of the gap to unresolved V genes and leave the rest unexplained. The sample yields a few million clones; more than 90% were counted once. The ten largest clones capture over 0.1% of the sample. Sequenced input: naive CD4+ T cells sorted from blood. The intended sense of this specimen's cell subset or site label: CD45RA+ positively selected. These receptors came from a man aged 18 to 30 in good health.

The chain joins TRBV28 to TRBJ1-4, with 9 bases fitting TRBD1. Germline loops: CDR1 MDHEN, CDR2 SYDVKM. The V segment lost 6 bases and the J segment 0 bases; nucleotides outside the gene matches: 5. The CDR3 sequence is 16 residues long. Here the CDR3 reads CASSRDRVATNEKLFF. The DNA of the CDR3 is TGTGCCAGCAGCCGGGACAGGGTGGCAACTAATGAAAAACTGTTTTTT.

This chain uses TRBV29-1 with TRBJ2-3; TRBD1 might be the D (6 bases). Trimming left V 4 bases short and J 7 bases short, with 15 bases between. The V gene's germline CDR1 is SQVTM and CDR2 ANQGSEA. The CDR3 covers 13 residues. The CDR3 sequence: CSVGLQGENTQYF. DNA of the CDR3: TGCAGCGTTGGGTTACAGGGCGAAAATACGCAGTATTTT.

The chain recombines TRBV30 with TRBJ1-2; possible D gene TRBD1, 6 bases. Germline values: CDR1 GTSNPN, CDR2 SVGIG (reference sequence). V lost 1 base to trimming and J lost 8 bases, with 11 bases between them. This CDR3 has 12 residues. CDR3 sequence: CAWSAGQYGYTF. The CDR3 DNA is TGTGCCTGGAGTGCCGGACAGTACGGCTACACCTTC.

This rearrangement joins TRBV2 to TRBJ1-3; a possible D gene is TRBD1 (6 bases). This CDR3 comprises 15 residues. Looked up from germline, CDR1 is SNHLY and CDR2 is FYNNEI. V shed 3 bases and J shed 0 bases, with 9 bases lying between them. The CDR3 DNA reads as TGTGCCAGCAGTGAGGACAGAAACTCTGGAAACACCATATATTTT. Its protein product is CASSEDRNSGNTIYF. The complete variable domain, with remaining parts taken from reference TRBV2 and TRBJ1-3, reads EPEVTQTPSHQVTQMGQEVILRCVPISNHLYFYWYRQILGQKVEFLVSFYNNEISEKSEIFDDQFSVERPDGSNFTLKIRSTKLEDSAMYFCASSEDRNSGNTIYFGEGSWLTVV.